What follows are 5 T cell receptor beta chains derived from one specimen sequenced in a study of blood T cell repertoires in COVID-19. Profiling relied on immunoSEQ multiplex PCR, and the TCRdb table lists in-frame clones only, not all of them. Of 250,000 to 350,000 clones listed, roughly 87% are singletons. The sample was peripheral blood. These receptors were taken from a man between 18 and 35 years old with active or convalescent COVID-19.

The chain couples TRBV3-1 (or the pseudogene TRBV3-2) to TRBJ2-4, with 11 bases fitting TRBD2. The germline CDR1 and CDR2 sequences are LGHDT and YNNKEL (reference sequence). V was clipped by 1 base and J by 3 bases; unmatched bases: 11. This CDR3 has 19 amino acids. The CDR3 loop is CASSQVPSGGSGDKNIQYF. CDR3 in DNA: TGTGCCAGCAGCCAAGTTCCTAGCGGGGGGAGTGGAGACAAAAACATTCAGTACTTC.

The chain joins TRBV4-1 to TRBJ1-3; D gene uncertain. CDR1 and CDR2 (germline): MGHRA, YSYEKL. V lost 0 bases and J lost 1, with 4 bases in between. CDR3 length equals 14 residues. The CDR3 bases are TGCGCCAGCAGCCAAGACGAGTCTGGAAACACCATATATTTT. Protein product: CASSQDESGNTIYF.

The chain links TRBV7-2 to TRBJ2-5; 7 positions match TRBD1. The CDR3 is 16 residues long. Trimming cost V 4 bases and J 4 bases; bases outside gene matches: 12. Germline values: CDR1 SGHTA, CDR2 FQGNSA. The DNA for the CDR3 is TGTGCCAGCAGCTCCATATCAGACAGGGAAGGAGAGACCCAGTACTTC. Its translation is CASSSISDREGETQYF. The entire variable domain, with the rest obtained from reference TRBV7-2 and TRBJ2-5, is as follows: GAGVSQSPSNKVTEKGKDVELRCDPISGHTALYWYRQSLGQGLEFLIYFQGNSAPDKSGLPSDRFSAERTGGSVSTLTIQRTQQEDSAVYLCASSSISDREGETQYFGPGTRLLVL.

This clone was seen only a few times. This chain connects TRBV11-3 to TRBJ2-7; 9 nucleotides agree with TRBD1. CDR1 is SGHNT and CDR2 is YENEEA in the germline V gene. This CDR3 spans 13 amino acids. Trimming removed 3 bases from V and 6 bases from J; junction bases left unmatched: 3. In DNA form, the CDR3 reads TGTGCCAGCAGCTTCCGGGACAGGGCCGAGCAGTACTTC. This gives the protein CASSFRDRAEQYF.

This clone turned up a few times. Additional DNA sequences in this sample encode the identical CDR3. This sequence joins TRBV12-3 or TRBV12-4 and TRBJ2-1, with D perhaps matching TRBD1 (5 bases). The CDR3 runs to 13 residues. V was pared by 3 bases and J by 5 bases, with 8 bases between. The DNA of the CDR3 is TGTGCCAGCAGTTTCGGCAGGGACAATGAGCAGTTCTTC. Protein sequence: CASSFGRDNEQFF.